This TCR beta chain was retrieved from a study of T cells after yellow fever vaccination. TCRdb ran MiXCR on the 5' RACE reads and lists one entry per CDR3 protein. This table has about 360,000 distinct CDR3 sequences, about 6.2% appearing once. The sequence was obtained from a man aged 30 to 39 who received the YFV17D yellow fever vaccine. Specimen: PBMCs, collected 5 days after the yellow fever booster vaccination.

This CDR3 reads CSAREPGGPDTQYF. The CDR3 nucleotides read TGCAGTGCTAGGGAACCAGGGGGCCCAGATACGCAGTATTTT. V usage is TRBV20-1 and J usage is TRBJ2-3; TRBD1 agrees at 8 bases. Germline V gives CDR1 DFQATT, CDR2 SNEGSKA (reference sequence). The CDR3 spans 14 residues. With 3 bases clipped from V and 4 bases from J, the junction kept 6 bases outside the gene matches.